Below, 27 T cell receptor beta chains from the same sample are listed, as sequenced in a study of Graves' ophthalmopathy and Graves' hyperthyroidism. Amplifying from RNA transcripts, the study obtained TCR beta CDR3 regions. Second-round multiplex PCR came after a first-round RT-PCR that employed HTBI primers. TCRdb re-derived calls from the multiplex PCR reads in MiXCR, one entry per CDR3 protein. Altogether about 200,000 distinct CDR3 sequences are present, 25% to 30% being singletons, with the ten largest covering 9.1%. Sequencing input: peripheral blood. These receptors came from a middle-aged man with Graves' ophthalmopathy.

The chain employs TRBV28 and TRBJ1-5, with D possibly matching TRBD1 (6 bases). Germline CDR1 reads MDHEN; CDR2 reads SYDVKM. With 6 bases removed from V and 0 bases from J, the gap between germline ends came to 15 bases. This CDR3 contains 16 residues. For the CDR3, the DNA is TGTGCCAGCAGCCCCGGACAGTTATATAGCAATCAGCCCCAGCATTTT. Translating gives CASSPGQLYSNQPQHF.

This clonotype was observed at least ten times. The rearrangement uses TRBV7-9 and TRBJ2-7, with 8 bases fitting TRBD2. This CDR3 has 15 residues. V was clipped by 5 bases and J by 7 bases; unmatched bases: 13. Germline loops: CDR1 SEHNR, CDR2 FQNEAQ (reference sequence). The CDR3 loop is CASSGTGLGSREQYF. The CDR3 nucleotides read TGTGCCAGCAGCGGCACGGGACTAGGGTCTCGGGAGCAGTACTTC.

This clonotype was seen ten or more times. This chain links TRBV5-1 with TRBJ2-3; D not certain. The germline V gene has CDR1 SGHRS and CDR2 YFSETQ. The CDR3 contains 16 residues. Trimming removed 0 bases from V and 1 base from J, with 12 bases in between. The CDR3, as DNA: TGCGCCAGCAGCTTGGATGTTGCGGTCCGCACAGATACGCAGTATTTT. Its translation: CASSLDVAVRTDTQYF.

This chain connects TRBV24-1 to TRBJ1-1; a possible D gene is TRBD1 (5 bases). The CDR3 totals 13 residues. The germline gives CDR1 KGHDR, CDR2 SFDVKD. Trimming took 5 bases from V and 0 from J, leaving 6 bases between them. CDR3 loop: CATSGGLNTEAFF. The CDR3 DNA reads as TGTGCCACCAGTGGGGGACTGAACACTGAAGCTTTCTTT.

The chain uses TRBV12-3 or TRBV12-4 and TRBJ2-5; a possible D gene is TRBD1 (6 bases). This CDR3 has 14 residues. Trimming took off 5 bases at V and 11 bases at J, with 21 bases between the two ends. The DNA for the CDR3 is TGTGCCAGCAGTCCCAATTGGTTGGGGGCCTCACAGTACTTC. It translates to CASSPNWLGASQYF.

The rearrangement joins TRBV12-3 or TRBV12-4 to TRBJ2-7, with TRBD1 matching over 9 bases. Unmatched junction bases numbered 7, after V lost 5 bases and J lost 2 bases. This CDR3 comprises 15 residues. CDR3 sequence: CASSPHGTGPYEQYF. The CDR3, as DNA: TGTGCCAGCAGTCCTCACGGGACAGGGCCCTACGAGCAGTACTTC.

This rearrangement joins TRBV7-3 to TRBJ1-1; D call uncertain. Between the trimmed V and J ends, which lost 1 base and 4 bases, there was a span of 7 bases. Germline-derived CDR1 and CDR2 are SGHTA and FQGTGA. CDR3 length: 13 residues. For the CDR3, the DNA is TGTGCCAGCAGCTTAAATTGGGCCACTGAAGCTTTCTTT. Amino acids: CASSLNWATEAFF.

The chain carries TRBV6-1 and TRBJ1-2, with 9 bases matching TRBD1. CDR1 and CDR2 (germline): MNHNS, SASEGT. The CDR3 contains 14 residues. With V trimmed by 6 bases and J by 8 bases, 10 bases remained unmatched. The CDR3 nucleotides are TGTGCCAGCAGCCTAACAGGGGGCGCTGGGGGCTACACCTTC. Translated, it gives CASSLTGGAGGYTF.

The count of this clonotype is one. The J gene is TRBJ2-5, the V gene TRBV27, with D hard to call. CDR3 length: 15 amino acids. V dropped 0 bases and J dropped 1 base, with 9 bases sitting between them. From germline, CDR1 is MNHEY and CDR2 SMNVEV (reference sequence). CDR3: CASSLSTQTQETQYF. The CDR3 DNA is TGTGCCAGCAGTTTATCTACCCAGACCCAAGAGACCCAGTACTTC.

The table lists this clonotype with many counts. The chain joins TRBV20-1 to TRBJ2-7; D gene ambiguous. V was cut by 0 bases and J by 1 base, with 7 bases left in between. The length of the CDR3 is 13 residues. Looked up from germline, CDR1 is DFQATT and CDR2 is SNEGSKA (reference sequence). In DNA, the CDR3 is TGCAGTGCTAGAGATGGTCAGTCCTACGAGCAGTACTTC. It codes for CSARDGQSYEQYF.

This clonotype was counted ten times or more. The rearrangement uses TRBV4-1 and TRBJ2-4, with TRBD2 matching over 8 bases. V shed 1 base and J 3 bases; nucleotides not matched to a gene: 11. The CDR3 length is 18 residues. CDR1 and CDR2 from the germline V gene are MGHRA and YSYEKL. The CDR3 spells CASSQGAGVEERKNIQYF. The CDR3 DNA is TGCGCCAGCAGCCAAGGAGCGGGAGTAGAGGAACGCAAAAACATTCAGTACTTC.

This clonotype was counted at least ten times. The chain has TRBV6-5 and TRBJ1-6; D not resolved. Germline values: CDR1 MNHEY, CDR2 SVGAGI. The ends were cut back, 6 bases at V and 10 bases at J, with 16 bases in the middle. There are 14 residues in the CDR3. The CDR3 spells CASRASVGGSPLHF. The DNA of the CDR3 is TGTGCCAGCAGAGCGTCGGTAGGAGGCTCACCCCTCCACTTT.

This clonotype was recorded at least ten times. This chain connects TRBV29-1 to TRBJ1-1, with D perhaps matching TRBD1 (6 bases). Germline V CDR1 and CDR2: SQVTM, ANQGSEA. CDR3 size: 12 residues. The V gene lost 6 bases and the J gene lost 4 bases, with 12 bases spanning the gap. The CDR3 DNA reads as TGCAGCGTGCCCCTGGACAGCACTGAAGCTTTCTTT. Translated: CSVPLDSTEAFF.

This clonotype was recorded at least ten times. The chain is built from TRBV6-5 and TRBJ1-2; D perhaps matches TRBD1 (6 bases). Looked up from germline, CDR1 is MNHEY and CDR2 is SVGAGI. Trimming left V 11 bases short and J 6 bases short, with 22 bases between. CDR3 length equals 14 residues. This CDR3 is CAALSGERSDGYTF. CDR3 in DNA: TGTGCCGCATTATCAGGGGAAAGATCGGATGGCTACACCTTC.

Ten or more counts support this clonotype. The V gene is TRBV11-1, the J gene TRBJ2-1; tentatively, D is TRBD1 (6 bases). CDR3 length: 14 amino acids. V dropped 2 bases and J dropped 1 base, with 6 bases sitting between them. Germline V lookup: CDR1 SGHAT, CDR2 FQDESV (reference sequence). The CDR3 sequence: CASSLQGSYNEQFF. The CDR3, as DNA: TGTGCCAGCAGCTTACAGGGGTCCTACAATGAGCAGTTCTTC.

This clonotype came up many times. J is TRBJ1-1 and V is TRBV27; D ambiguous. The CDR3 consists of 11 residues. Trimming took off 8 bases at V and 10 bases at J, with 14 bases between the two ends. Looked up from germline, CDR1 is MNHEY and CDR2 is SMNVEV (reference sequence). The DNA for the CDR3 is TGTGCCAGCGCGGATAATTGGGGAGCTTTCTTT. This gives the protein CASADNWGAFF.

The sample holds many counts of this clonotype. V gene TRBV27 combines with J gene TRBJ2-7, with 9 bases aligning to TRBD2. Germline V CDR1 and CDR2: MNHEY, SMNVEV (reference sequence). Trimming at V came to 3 bases and at J to 2 bases, leaving 8 bases not matched to a gene. The CDR3 spans 16 residues. DNA for the CDR3: TGTGCCAGCAGTTTTTATGGGCCTAGCGGGGCCTACGAGCAGTACTTC. Encoded protein: CASSFYGPSGAYEQYF.

This clonotype showed up many times. This chain uses TRBV30 with TRBJ1-1, with 8 bases aligning to TRBD1. This CDR3 is 15 amino acids long. Per the germline V gene, CDR1 is GTSNPN and CDR2 is SVGIG (reference sequence). V gave up 4 bases and J gave up 4 bases; unmatched junction bases: 11. This CDR3 is CAWKVRGPSVTEAFF. The CDR3 bases are TGTGCCTGGAAAGTCAGGGGGCCCTCGGTCACTGAAGCTTTCTTT.

This clonotype appeared many times. This chain links TRBV6-6 with TRBJ2-7; TRBD1 matches at 7 bases. Germline assignment: CDR1 MNHNY and CDR2 SVGAGI (reference sequence). Trimming removed 0 bases from V and 6 bases from J; junction bases left unmatched: 5. The CDR3 totals 14 residues. The CDR3 DNA reads as TGTGCCAGCAGTTACTCGGGACAGAGAGGCGAGCAGTACTTC. Residues: CASSYSGQRGEQYF.

This chain connects TRBV12-3 or TRBV12-4 to TRBJ1-1; D gene ambiguous. Deletions cut 3 bases from V and 6 bases from J, with 5 bases between. The CDR3 extends over 11 amino acids. CDR3 protein: CASSLGSEAFF. The CDR3 DNA reads TGTGCCAGCAGTTTGGGGTCTGAAGCTTTCTTT.

This clonotype was seen many times. The chain couples TRBV2 to TRBJ2-7; 13 bases align to TRBD2. Germline CDR1 reads SNHLY; CDR2 reads FYNNEI. This CDR3 spans 14 amino acids. Losses at the gene ends were 7 bases for V and 3 bases for J; bases not matched to a gene: 3. This chain's CDR3 is CASNGLAGDYEQYF. The CDR3 nucleotides read TGTGCCAGCAATGGACTAGCGGGAGACTACGAGCAGTACTTC.

This clonotype was seen ten or more times. The V gene is TRBV7-9, the J gene TRBJ2-2, with D maybe TRBD2 (6 bases). The CDR3 covers 16 residues. CDR1 SEHNR and CDR2 FQNEAQ come from the germline V gene (reference sequence). The V gene lost 3 bases and the J gene lost 0 bases, with 11 bases spanning the gap. The CDR3 sequence is CASSFRGGANTGELFF. As DNA, the CDR3 is TGTGCCAGCAGCTTTCGTGGCGGGGCGAACACCGGGGAGCTGTTTTTT.

This clonotype was found many times. The rearrangement uses TRBV28 and TRBJ1-3; D possibly corresponds to TRBD1 (5 bases). This CDR3 spans 15 amino acids. Trimming pared 8 bases from V and 0 bases from J, leaving 14 bases between. Germline CDR1 MDHEN, CDR2 SYDVKM. The CDR3 sequence is CASGGGAASGNTIYF. CDR3 coding DNA: TGTGCCAGCGGTGGCGGGGCAGCCTCTGGAAACACCATATATTTT.

This clonotype has a count of ten or more. This chain's CDR3 is CATEPGGFEQETQYF. CDR3 DNA: TGTGCCACTGAACCTGGCGGCTTCGAACAAGAGACCCAGTACTTC. The V call is TRBV24-1, the J call TRBJ2-5; D remains ambiguous. The CDR3 runs 15 residues. V gave up 10 bases and J gave up 2 bases, with 19 bases separating them. CDR1 and CDR2 from the germline V gene are KGHDR and SFDVKD.

There are many counts of this clonotype. The CDR3, as DNA: TGTGCCAGCAGTTTGGGTGGGCTGAACACCGGGGAGCTGTTTTTT. Translating it yields CASSLGGLNTGELFF. The chain links TRBV28 to TRBJ2-2; D gene ambiguous. The CDR3 has 15 residues. The V gene's germline CDR1 is MDHEN and CDR2 SYDVKM. Trimming took off 3 bases at V and 1 base at J, with 9 bases between the two ends.

This rearrangement joins TRBV12-3 or TRBV12-4 to TRBJ2-5; 13 bases agree with TRBD2. The J segment lost 2 bases and the V segment lost 6 bases, leaving 6 bases of the junction unmatched. The CDR3 consists of 16 residues. CDR3 coding DNA: TGTGCCAGCAGCATTCGACTAGCGGGAGGTCAAGAGACCCAGTACTTC. It is translated as CASSIRLAGGQETQYF.

This clonotype was recorded many times. The rearrangement uses TRBV19 and TRBJ2-2; 9 positions agree with TRBD1. J was trimmed by 6 bases and V by 4 bases; bases with no gene match: 9. CDR3 length: 16 residues. Germline V gene sequence: CDR1 LNHDA, CDR2 SQIVND (reference sequence). CDR3 nucleotides: TGTGCCAGTAGTAGCTGGGACAGGGACTTTTCCGGGGAGCTGTTTTTT. This encodes CASSSWDRDFSGELFF.